Sequencing of this TCR beta chain was carried out in a study of cytomegalovirus exposure and HLA in healthy donors. CDR1 and CDR2 (germline): LGHNA, YNFKEQ. The CDR3 sequence is 14 residues long. Deletions cut 0 bases from V and 8 bases from J, with 8 bases between. The study ran its PCR with 60 Vbeta and 13 Jbeta primers. Repertoires were generated with immunoSEQ multiplex PCR, while TCRdb's copy carries only in-frame clones and drops some. The repertoire table contains 150,000 to 200,000 clones. The sequencing input was PBMCs. This chain links TRBV4-2 with TRBJ1-6; D is perhaps TRBD1 (5 bases). The clonotype originates from a man aged 25 to 40 in good health and CMV-seronegative. CDR3 residues: CASSQDPGDSPLHF. The CDR3 DNA sequence: TGTGCCAGCAGCCAAGATCCGGGGGATTCACCCCTCCACTTT.